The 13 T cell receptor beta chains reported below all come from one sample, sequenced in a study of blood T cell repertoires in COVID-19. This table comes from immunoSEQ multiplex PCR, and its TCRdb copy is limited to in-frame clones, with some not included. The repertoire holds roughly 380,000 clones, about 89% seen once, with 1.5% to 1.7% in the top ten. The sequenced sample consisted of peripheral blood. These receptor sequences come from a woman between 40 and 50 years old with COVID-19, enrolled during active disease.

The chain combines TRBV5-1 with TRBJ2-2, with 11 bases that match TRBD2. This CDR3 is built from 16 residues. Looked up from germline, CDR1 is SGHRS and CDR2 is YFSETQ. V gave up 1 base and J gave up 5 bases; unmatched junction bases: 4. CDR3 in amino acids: CASSLTSGSLTGELFF. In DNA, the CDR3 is TGCGCCAGCAGCTTGACTAGCGGGAGTCTAACCGGGGAGCTGTTTTTT.

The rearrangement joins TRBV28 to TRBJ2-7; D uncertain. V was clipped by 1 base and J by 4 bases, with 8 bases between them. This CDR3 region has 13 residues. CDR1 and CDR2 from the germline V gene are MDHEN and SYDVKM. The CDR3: CASSLLTRYEQYF. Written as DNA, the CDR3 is TGTGCCAGCAGTTTATTGACCAGGTACGAGCAGTACTTC.

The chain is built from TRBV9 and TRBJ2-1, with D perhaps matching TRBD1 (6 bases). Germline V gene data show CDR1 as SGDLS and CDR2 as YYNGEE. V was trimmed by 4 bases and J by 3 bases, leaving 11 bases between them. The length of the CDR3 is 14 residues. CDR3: CASSPRTDYNEQFF. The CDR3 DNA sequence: TGTGCCAGCAGCCCACGGACAGACTACAATGAGCAGTTCTTC. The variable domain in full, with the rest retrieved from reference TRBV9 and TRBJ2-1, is DSGVTQTPKHLITATGQRVTLRCSPRSGDLSVYWYQQSLDQGLQFLIQYYNGEERAKGNILERFSAQQFPDLHSELNLSSLELGDSALYFCASSPRTDYNEQFFGPGTRLTVL.

CDR3 protein: CASSQNRGQPQHF. The CDR3, as DNA: TGTGCCAGCAGCCAAAACAGGGGTCAGCCCCAGCATTTT. The chain uses TRBV3-1 (or the pseudogene TRBV3-2) and TRBJ1-5, with TRBD1 matching over 7 bases. Germline CDR1 LGHDT, CDR2 YNNKEL (reference sequence). This CDR3 spans 13 amino acids. V was pared by 2 bases and J by 6 bases, with 1 base of the junction left unmatched.

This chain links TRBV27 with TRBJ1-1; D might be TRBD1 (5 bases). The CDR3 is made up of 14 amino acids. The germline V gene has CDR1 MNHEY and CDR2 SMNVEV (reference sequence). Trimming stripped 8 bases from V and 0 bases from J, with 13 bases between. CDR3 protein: CASGARFMNTEAFF. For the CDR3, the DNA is TGTGCCAGCGGGGCCAGGTTTATGAACACTGAAGCTTTCTTT.

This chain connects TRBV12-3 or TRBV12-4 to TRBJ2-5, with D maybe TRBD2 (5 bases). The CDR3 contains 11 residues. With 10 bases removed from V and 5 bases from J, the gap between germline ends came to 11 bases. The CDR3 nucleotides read TGTGCCACCGGCAGCGGTGAGACCCAGTACTTC. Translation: CATGSGETQYF.

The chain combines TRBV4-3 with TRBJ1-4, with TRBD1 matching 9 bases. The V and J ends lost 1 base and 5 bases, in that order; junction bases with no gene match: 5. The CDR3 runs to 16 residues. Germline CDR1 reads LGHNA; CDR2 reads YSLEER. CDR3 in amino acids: CASSQGTGAANEKLFF. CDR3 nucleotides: TGCGCCAGCAGCCAAGGGACAGGGGCCGCAAATGAAAAACTGTTTTTT.

This CDR3 reads CASSLGGKQYNYGYTF. In DNA form, the CDR3 reads TGTGCCAGCAGCTTGGGAGGCAAACAATATAACTATGGCTACACCTTC. This chain joins TRBV5-4 and TRBJ1-2; D is ambiguous. V was trimmed by 0 bases and J by 1 base, leaving 13 bases between them. The CDR3 extends over 16 amino acids. The V gene's germline CDR1 is SGHNT and CDR2 YYREEE (reference sequence). The complete variable domain, with remaining parts taken from reference TRBV5-4 and TRBJ1-2, reads ETGVTQSPTHLIKTRGQQVTLRCSSQSGHNTVSWYQQALGQGPQFIFQYYREEENGRGNFPPRFSGLQFPNYSSELNVNALELDDSALYLCASSLGGKQYNYGYTFGSGTRLTVV.

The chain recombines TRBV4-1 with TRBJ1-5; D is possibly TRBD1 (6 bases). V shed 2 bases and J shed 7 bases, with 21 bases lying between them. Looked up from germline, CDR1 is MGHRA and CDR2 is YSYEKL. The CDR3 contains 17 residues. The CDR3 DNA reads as TGCGCCAGCAGCCAATTTATTACTGGGGGCGTGGGGCAGCCCCAGCATTTT. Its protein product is CASSQFITGGVGQPQHF.

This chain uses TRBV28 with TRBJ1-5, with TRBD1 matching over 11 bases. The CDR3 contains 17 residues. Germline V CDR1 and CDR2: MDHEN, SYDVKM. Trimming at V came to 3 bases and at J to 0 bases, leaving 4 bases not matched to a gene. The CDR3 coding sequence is TGTGCCAGCAGTTTGTGGGACAGGGGGGCTAGCAATCAGCCCCAGCATTTT. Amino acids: CASSLWDRGASNQPQHF.

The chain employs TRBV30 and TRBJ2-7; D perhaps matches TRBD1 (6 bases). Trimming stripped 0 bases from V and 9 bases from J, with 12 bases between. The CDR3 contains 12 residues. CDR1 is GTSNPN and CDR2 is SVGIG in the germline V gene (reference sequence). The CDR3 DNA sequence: TGTGCCTGGAGTGTACAGGGCTGGGTGCAGTACTTC. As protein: CAWSVQGWVQYF.

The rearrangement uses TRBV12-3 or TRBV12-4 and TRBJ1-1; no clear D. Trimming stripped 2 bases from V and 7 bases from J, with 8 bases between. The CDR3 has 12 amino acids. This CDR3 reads CASSLSSSEAFF. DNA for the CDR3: TGTGCCAGCAGTTTAAGTTCGAGTGAAGCTTTCTTT.

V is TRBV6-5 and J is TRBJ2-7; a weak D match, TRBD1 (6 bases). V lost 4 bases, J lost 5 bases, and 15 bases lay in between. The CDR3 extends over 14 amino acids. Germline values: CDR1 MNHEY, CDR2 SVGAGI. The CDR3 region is CASSLTGTPDEQYF. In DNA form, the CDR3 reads TGTGCCAGCAGTTTAACCGGGACACCGGACGAGCAGTACTTC.